The present entry profiles one TCR beta chain with its context. Its target is unknown. Primers for the PCR totalled 60 Vbeta and 13 Jbeta. Here immunoSEQ multiplex PCR was the method, and the copy in TCRdb shows in-frame clones only, minus some. The sample has about 150,000 clones, about four fifths seen once. The data are from a study of cytomegalovirus exposure and HLA in healthy donors. Study-wide background: A prior study identified 90 million to 120 million unique TCR beta sequences from 200 million or so T cells. Of around 400 genotyped donors, around 80% grouped in the Caucasian-associated ancestry cluster. Notes on the study in general: Most TCR sequences were uncommon, yet certain public TCRs appeared in many donors.

The germline V gene has CDR1 SGDLS and CDR2 YYNGEE. The CDR3 spans 15 residues. Trimming took off 4 bases at V and 0 bases at J, with 13 bases between the two ends. Sequenced input: PBMCs. The chain uses TRBV9 and TRBJ1-1; possibly TRBD1 for D (5 bases). This sequence was found in a man aged 25-45 years in good health and CMV-seropositive. CDR3 nucleotide sequence: TGTGCCAGCAGCCCCTTGGAGGGGATGAACACTGAAGCTTTCTTT. As protein: CASSPLEGMNTEAFF.